One sample yielded the 21 T cell receptor beta chains listed below, sequenced in a study of T-cell reconstitution after alpha-beta-depleted transplantation in children. During its preparation, the TCRbeta library received unique molecular identifiers. TCRdb called the PCR reads again in MiXCR, with one record for every CDR3 protein. The sample has fewer than 550,000 distinct CDR3 sequences, roughly a tenth seen once; the top ten hold 2% to 2.5%. The sequenced sample was PBMCs, obtained before TCRalphabeta/CD19-depleted stem cell transplant. Receptors were obtained from a child under 10 years old with inherited bone marrow failure, due to receive a stem cell transplant.

This clonotype appeared many times. V gene TRBV4-3 combines with J gene TRBJ2-7, with TRBD1 as a possible D gene (5 bases). Germline V CDR1 and CDR2: LGHNA, YSLEER. The CDR3 is 15 amino acids. V lost 6 bases to trimming and J lost 1 base, with 16 bases between them. Here the CDR3 reads CASRYRTDQSYEQYF. The DNA of the CDR3 is TGCGCCAGCAGGTACAGGACGGATCAGTCCTACGAGCAGTACTTC.

This clonotype was seen repeatedly, ten times or more. The V call is TRBV6-1, the J call TRBJ2-5; tentative D call: TRBD1 (6 bases). The CDR3 covers 14 residues. Per germline, CDR1 MNHNS and CDR2 SASEGT. V lost 4 bases and J lost 0, with 9 bases in between. The CDR3 nucleotides read TGTGCCAGCAGTGTCGGACAGAACCAAGAGACCCAGTACTTC. Its protein is CASSVGQNQETQYF.

The gene calls are TRBV6-1 and TRBJ2-1; tentatively, D is TRBD1 (5 bases). V lost 4 bases, J lost 2 bases, and 12 bases lay in between. The CDR3 runs to 15 residues. Per germline, CDR1 MNHNS and CDR2 SASEGT. The CDR3 bases are TGTGCCAGCAGTGGCTATACAGGAGCCTACAATGAGCAGTTCTTC. Encoded protein: CASSGYTGAYNEQFF.

This clonotype was seen many times. V and J are TRBV29-1 and TRBJ2-3, with TRBD1 matching 9 bases. Germline V gene sequence: CDR1 SQVTM, CDR2 ANQGSEA. The CDR3 runs to 16 residues. Trimming cost V 0 bases and J 2 bases; bases outside gene matches: 6. The DNA of the CDR3 is TGCAGCGTTGAAGATCCCACAGGGGGCATCACAGATACGCAGTATTTT. It specifies CSVEDPTGGITDTQYF.

In this sample, this clonotype turned up many times. The rearrangement links TRBV20-1 to TRBJ2-3; no clear D. The CDR3 consists of 13 residues. CDR1 and CDR2 (germline): DFQATT, SNEGSKA (reference sequence). V dropped 2 bases and J dropped 5 bases, with 11 bases sitting between them. The CDR3 region is CSARYPFVDTQYF. Written as DNA, the CDR3 is TGCAGTGCTAGATATCCCTTCGTAGATACGCAGTATTTT.

This clonotype was seen repeatedly, ten times or more. The J gene is TRBJ2-2, the V gene TRBV7-8, with 8 nucleotides matching TRBD2. Germline CDR1 and CDR2: SGHVS and FQNEAQ. The CDR3 contains 18 residues. J lost 4 bases, V lost 5 bases, and 15 bases had no gene match. CDR3 bases: TGTGCCAGCAGCCCACGAGGACAGAGCGGGAGCACCACCGGGGAGCTGTTTTTT. Translating gives CASSPRGQSGSTTGELFF.

The table lists this clonotype with many counts. The chain couples TRBV29-1 to TRBJ2-3; D call uncertain. V was shortened by 0 bases and J by 2 bases, with 9 bases between the two germline ends. CDR3 length equals 14 residues. Germline CDR1 reads SQVTM; CDR2 reads ANQGSEA. The DNA for the CDR3 is TGCAGCGTTGAAGATGGGTACTTCACAGATACGCAGTATTTT. Its translation is CSVEDGYFTDTQYF.

This clonotype has a count of ten or more. This sequence joins TRBV20-1 and TRBJ1-1, with no clear D. The germline V gene has CDR1 DFQATT and CDR2 SNEGSKA (reference sequence). There are 12 residues in the CDR3. Trimming cost V 6 bases and J 1 base, with 9 bases left between them. The CDR3 here is CSAGRPNTEAFF. CDR3 bases: TGCAGTGCCGGACGGCCGAACACTGAAGCTTTCTTT.

V usage is TRBV7-9 and J usage is TRBJ2-1, with D maybe TRBD2 (6 bases). This CDR3 is 15 amino acids long. CDR1 and CDR2 from the germline V gene are SEHNR and FQNEAQ (reference sequence). Trimming took off 3 bases at V and 6 bases at J, with 15 bases between the two ends. CDR3 residues: CASSLGGRLSNEQFF. The CDR3 DNA reads TGTGCCAGCAGCTTGGGTGGGAGGCTGAGCAATGAGCAGTTCTTC.

This clonotype showed up just a few times. The J gene is TRBJ2-6, the V gene TRBV11-2, with D tentatively TRBD2 (5 bases). V was cut by 5 bases and J by 0 bases, with 14 bases left in between. Germline V gene data show CDR1 as SGHAT and CDR2 as FQNNGV. The CDR3 length is 17 residues. The DNA of the CDR3 is TGTGCCAGCAGCCCGGCGGGCAGGATCTCTGGGGCCAACGTCCTGACTTTC. Translating it yields CASSPAGRISGANVLTF.

The rearrangement links TRBV4-2 to TRBJ2-3, with D unclear. Deletions cut 4 bases from V and 8 bases from J, with 28 bases between. This CDR3 is built from 18 residues. The germline V gene encodes CDR1 LGHNA and CDR2 YNFKEQ. The CDR3 DNA reads as TGTGCCAGCAGCCCCGGGCTCCTCTGCCGCCCGGTTGTTGGTACGCAGTATTTT. It is translated as CASSPGLLCRPVVGTQYF.

Note on this clonotype: A read error may explain this, as a much larger clone is one base away. The chain carries TRBV11-2 and TRBJ2-3; D uncertain. The CDR3 totals 19 residues. Germline V gives CDR1 SGHAT, CDR2 FQNNGV. Trimming removed 1 base at V and 4 bases at J, with 24 bases between. The CDR3 here is CASSLVFKGSVYVPDTQYF. The CDR3 DNA follows: TGTGCCAGCAGCTTAGTCTTCAAGGGCAGCGTCTATGTCCCAGATACGCAGTATTTT.

This clonotype showed up many times. The rearrangement links TRBV10-3 to TRBJ2-7, with a possible D match to TRBD2 (7 bases). V gave up 8 bases and J gave up 6 bases, with 17 bases separating them. The CDR3 is 13 residues long. Germline V lookup: CDR1 ENHRY, CDR2 SYGVKD. This CDR3 is CAIRGAGRSEQYF. The CDR3, as DNA: TGTGCCATCCGGGGGGCAGGGAGGTCCGAGCAGTACTTC.

Only a few counts were recorded for this clonotype. J is TRBJ1-2 and V is TRBV19, with 7 bases aligning to TRBD1. Germline V gene data show CDR1 as LNHDA and CDR2 as SQIVND (reference sequence). With V trimmed by 6 bases and J by 3 bases, 10 bases remained unmatched. The CDR3 has 15 amino acids. The CDR3 DNA sequence: TGTGCCAGTAGCGGCGACAGGGCGAGTGACTATGGCTACACCTTC. Translated, it gives CASSGDRASDYGYTF. Together with reference TRBV19 and TRBJ1-2, the CDR3 gives the full variable domain: DGGITQSPKYLFRKEGQNVTLSCEQNLNHDAMYWYRQDPGQGLRLIYYSQIVNDFQKGDIAEGYSVSREKKESFPLTVTSAQKNPTAFYLCASSGDRASDYGYTFGSGTRLTVV.

In this sample, this clonotype turned up many times. This sequence joins TRBV27 and TRBJ2-1; TRBD2 is a possible D gene (5 bases). CDR1 MNHEY and CDR2 SMNVEV come from the germline V gene (reference sequence). The CDR3 runs 13 residues. Between the trimmed V and J ends, which lost 9 bases and 6 bases, there was a span of 15 bases. The chain's CDR3 is CASGLGSLNEQFF. The CDR3 nucleotides read TGTGCCAGTGGCTTAGGGAGTCTCAATGAGCAGTTCTTC.

This clonotype came up many times. The J gene is TRBJ1-6, the V gene TRBV28; weak D call: TRBD1 (6 bases). Trimming removed 1 base at V and 8 bases at J, with 12 bases between. Germline CDR1 is MDHEN and CDR2 is SYDVKM. This CDR3 is 15 amino acids long. The chain's CDR3 is CASSLLDSKYSPLHF. The DNA of the CDR3 is TGTGCCAGCAGTTTATTGGACAGCAAATATTCACCCCTCCACTTT.

This clonotype was detected only a few times. This chain joins TRBV12-3 or TRBV12-4 and TRBJ2-1; TRBD2 matches at 14 bases. CDR3 length: 17 amino acids. J gave up 2 bases and V 5 bases, and 5 bases lay outside the gene matches. The CDR3 bases are TGTGCCAGCAGTCTCGGGACTAGCGGGAGAACCTACAATGAGCAGTTCTTC. Amino acid sequence: CASSLGTSGRTYNEQFF.

In its sample, this clonotype was seen many times. Here the CDR3 reads CASRGRAAETQYF. The DNA for the CDR3 is TGTGCTAGTAGAGGGAGGGCCGCAGAGACCCAGTACTTC. The chain couples TRBV12-5 to TRBJ2-5; 7 nucleotides line up with TRBD2. This CDR3 comprises 13 residues. V shed 8 bases and J 4 bases; nucleotides not matched to a gene: 7. Germline V CDR1 and CDR2: LGHNT, FRNRAP.

This clonotype occurred a few times. This rearrangement joins TRBV12-3 or TRBV12-4 to TRBJ1-2; 8 bases line up with TRBD1. V was clipped by 4 bases and J by 5 bases; unmatched bases: 3. This CDR3 is built from 13 residues. CDR3 protein: CASSSRQGYGYTF. The CDR3 DNA sequence: TGTGCCAGCAGTTCCCGACAGGGGTATGGCTACACCTTC.

This clonotype showed up many times. The V call is TRBV14, the J call TRBJ2-1; 9 nucleotides align to TRBD2. This CDR3 has 19 amino acids. Germline loops: CDR1 SGHDN, CDR2 FVKESK. V was clipped by 2 bases and J by 8 bases; unmatched bases: 19. The CDR3 DNA follows: TGTGCCAGCAGCCAAAGGACCGGTCCTTGGGTTAGCGGGAGCGATGAGCAGTTCTTC. It encodes CASSQRTGPWVSGSDEQFF.

In this sample, this clonotype turned up many times. V gene TRBV18 combines with J gene TRBJ1-1; TRBD1 aligns across 9 bases. The length of the CDR3 is 15 residues. CDR1 and CDR2 (germline): KGHSH, LQKENI. With V trimmed by 3 bases and J by 4 bases, 6 bases remained unmatched. CDR3 sequence: CASSPADRGITEAFF. CDR3 DNA: TGTGCCAGCTCACCCGCGGACAGGGGCATCACTGAAGCTTTCTTT.